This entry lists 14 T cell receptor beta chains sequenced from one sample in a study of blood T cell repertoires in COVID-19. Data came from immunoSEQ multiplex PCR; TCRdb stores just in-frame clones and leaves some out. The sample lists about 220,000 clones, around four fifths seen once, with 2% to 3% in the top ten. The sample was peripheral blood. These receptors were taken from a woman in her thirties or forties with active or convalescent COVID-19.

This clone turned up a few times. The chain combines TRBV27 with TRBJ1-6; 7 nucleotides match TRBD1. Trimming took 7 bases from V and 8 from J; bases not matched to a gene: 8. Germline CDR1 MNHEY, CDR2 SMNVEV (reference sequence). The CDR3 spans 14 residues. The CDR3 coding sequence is TGTGCCAGCACCTGGACAGGCGGGGATTCACCCCTCCACTTT. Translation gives CASTWTGGDSPLHF.

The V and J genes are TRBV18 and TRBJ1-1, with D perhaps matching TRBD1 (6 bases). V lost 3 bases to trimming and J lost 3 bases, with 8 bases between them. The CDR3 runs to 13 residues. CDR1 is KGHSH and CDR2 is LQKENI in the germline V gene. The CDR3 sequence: CASSPRGYTEAFF. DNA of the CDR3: TGTGCCAGCTCACCCAGGGGCTACACTGAAGCTTTCTTT.

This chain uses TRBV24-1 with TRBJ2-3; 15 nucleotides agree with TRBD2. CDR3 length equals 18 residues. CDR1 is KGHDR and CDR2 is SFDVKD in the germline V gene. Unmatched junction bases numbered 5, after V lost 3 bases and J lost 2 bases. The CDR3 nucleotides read TGTGCCACCAGTGATCCTCGGACTAGCGGGAGGGCCACAGATACGCAGTATTTT. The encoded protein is CATSDPRTSGRATDTQYF.

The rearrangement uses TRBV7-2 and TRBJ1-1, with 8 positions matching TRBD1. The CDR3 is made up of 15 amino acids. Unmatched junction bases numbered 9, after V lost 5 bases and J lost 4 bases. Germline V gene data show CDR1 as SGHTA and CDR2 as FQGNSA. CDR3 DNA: TGTGCCAGCAGCCTATTACAGGGGGGTACCACTGAAGCTTTCTTT. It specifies CASSLLQGGTTEAFF.

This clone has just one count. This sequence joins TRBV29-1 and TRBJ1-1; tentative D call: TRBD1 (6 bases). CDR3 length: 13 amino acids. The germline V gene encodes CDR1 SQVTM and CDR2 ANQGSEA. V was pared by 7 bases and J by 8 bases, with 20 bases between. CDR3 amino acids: CSAGGSGAQEAFF. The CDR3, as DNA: TGCAGCGCCGGCGGTTCAGGGGCGCAAGAAGCTTTCTTT.

In DNA form, the CDR3 reads TGTGCCAGCAGTTATTTTTCGAGCACCGGGGAGCTGTTTTTT. It yields the protein CASSYFSSTGELFF. This chain joins TRBV6-5 and TRBJ2-2; D unclear. CDR1 is MNHEY, CDR2 SVGAGI, per germline. This CDR3 comprises 14 residues. V was clipped by 3 bases and J by 4 bases, with 9 bases between them.

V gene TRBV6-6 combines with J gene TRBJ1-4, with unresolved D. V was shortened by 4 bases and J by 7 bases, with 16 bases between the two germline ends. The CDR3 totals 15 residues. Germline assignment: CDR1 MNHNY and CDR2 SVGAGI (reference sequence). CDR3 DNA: TGTGCCAGCAGTTTTCCAGGAGGCAGTAGTGAAAAACTGTTTTTT. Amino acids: CASSFPGGSSEKLFF.

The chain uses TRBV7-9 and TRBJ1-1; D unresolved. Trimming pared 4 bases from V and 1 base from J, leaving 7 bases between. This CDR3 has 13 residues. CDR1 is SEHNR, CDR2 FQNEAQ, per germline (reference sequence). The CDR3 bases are TGTGCCAGCAGCTACACAGAGAACACTGAAGCTTTCTTT. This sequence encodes CASSYTENTEAFF. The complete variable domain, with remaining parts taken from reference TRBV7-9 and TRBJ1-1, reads DTGVSQNPRHKITKRGQNVTFRCDPISEHNRLYWYRQTLGQGPEFLTYFQNEAQLEKSRLLSDRFSAERPKGSFSTLEIQRTEQGDSAMYLCASSYTENTEAFFGQGTRLTVV.

Here the CDR3 reads CATSDSNAVQPQHF. CDR3 nucleotide sequence: TGTGCCACCAGTGATTCTAACGCGGTTCAGCCCCAGCATTTT. The genes are TRBV24-1 and TRBJ1-5, with D uncertain. The ends were cut back, 2 bases at V and 6 bases at J, with 10 bases in the middle. This CDR3 comprises 14 residues. From germline, CDR1 is KGHDR and CDR2 SFDVKD.

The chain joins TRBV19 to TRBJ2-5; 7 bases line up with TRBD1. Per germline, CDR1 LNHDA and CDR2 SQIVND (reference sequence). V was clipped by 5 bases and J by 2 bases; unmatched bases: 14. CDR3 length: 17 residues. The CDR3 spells CASSSYHPGTVQETQYF. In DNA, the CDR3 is TGTGCCAGTAGTTCATATCATCCAGGGACAGTACAAGAGACCCAGTACTTC.

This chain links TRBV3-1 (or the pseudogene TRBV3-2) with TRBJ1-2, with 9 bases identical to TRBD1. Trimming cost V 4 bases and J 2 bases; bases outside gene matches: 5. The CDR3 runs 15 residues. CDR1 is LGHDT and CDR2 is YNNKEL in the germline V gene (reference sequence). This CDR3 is CASSLQGARNYGYTF. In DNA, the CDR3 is TGTGCCAGCAGCCTACAGGGGGCGCGGAACTATGGCTACACCTTC.

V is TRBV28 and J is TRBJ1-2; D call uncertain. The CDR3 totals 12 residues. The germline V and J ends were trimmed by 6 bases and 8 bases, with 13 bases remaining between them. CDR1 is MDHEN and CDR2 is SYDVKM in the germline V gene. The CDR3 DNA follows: TGTGCCAGCAGGAAATACGAAACAGGCTACACCTTC. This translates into CASRKYETGYTF.

This CDR3 reads CASSSTVIRPQHF. DNA of the CDR3: TGTGCCAGTAGTTCGACAGTGATTCGGCCCCAGCATTTT. This chain connects TRBV19 to TRBJ1-5; maybe TRBD1 (5 bases). This CDR3 is built from 13 residues. The germline CDR1 and CDR2 sequences are LNHDA and SQIVND (reference sequence). V lost 5 bases to trimming and J lost 9 bases, with 14 bases between them.

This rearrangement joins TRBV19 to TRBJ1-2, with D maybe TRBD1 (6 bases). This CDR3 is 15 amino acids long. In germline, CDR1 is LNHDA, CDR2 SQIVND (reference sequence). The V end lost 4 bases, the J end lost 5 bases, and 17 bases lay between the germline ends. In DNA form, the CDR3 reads TGTGCCAGTAGTACGCCTAATTCGGGGACATATGGCTACACCTTC. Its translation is CASSTPNSGTYGYTF. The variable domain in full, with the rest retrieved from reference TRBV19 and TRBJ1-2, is DGGITQSPKYLFRKEGQNVTLSCEQNLNHDAMYWYRQDPGQGLRLIYYSQIVNDFQKGDIAEGYSVSREKKESFPLTVTSAQKNPTAFYLCASSTPNSGTYGYTFGSGTRLTVV.